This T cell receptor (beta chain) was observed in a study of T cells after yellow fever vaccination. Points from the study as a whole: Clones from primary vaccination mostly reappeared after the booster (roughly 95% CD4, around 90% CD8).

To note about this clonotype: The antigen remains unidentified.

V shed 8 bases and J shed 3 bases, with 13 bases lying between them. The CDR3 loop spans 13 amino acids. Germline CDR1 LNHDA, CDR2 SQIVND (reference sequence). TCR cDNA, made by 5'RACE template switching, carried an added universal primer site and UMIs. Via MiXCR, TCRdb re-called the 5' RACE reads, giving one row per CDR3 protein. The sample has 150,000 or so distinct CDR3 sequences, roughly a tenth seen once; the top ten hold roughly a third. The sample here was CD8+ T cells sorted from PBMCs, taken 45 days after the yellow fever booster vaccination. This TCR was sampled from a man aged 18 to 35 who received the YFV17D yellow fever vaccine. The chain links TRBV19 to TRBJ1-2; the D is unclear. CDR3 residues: CASRHPDHYGYTF. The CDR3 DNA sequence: TGTGCCAGTCGTCACCCGGACCACTATGGCTACACCTTC.